The next 26 T cell receptor beta chains were all read from a single sample in a study of blood T cell repertoires in COVID-19. Assay used: immunoSEQ multiplex PCR; TCRdb lists only in-frame clones, some missing. The sample shows around 55,000 clones, approximately 90% of them seen only once. Sequenced material: peripheral blood. These receptors originate from a man aged 55 to 69 with acute or convalescent COVID-19.

This chain uses TRBV28 with TRBJ1-2; 8 bases are shared with TRBD1. The CDR3 has 15 residues. The germline CDR1 and CDR2 sequences are MDHEN and SYDVKM. J was trimmed by 2 bases and V by 7 bases; bases with no gene match: 9. The CDR3 loop reads CASITGGGLNYGYTF. CDR3 bases: TGTGCCAGCATCACAGGGGGGGGGCTGAACTATGGCTACACCTTC.

The V call is TRBV5-1, the J call TRBJ1-2, with 8 bases lining up with TRBD1. This CDR3 has 15 residues. The germline CDR1 and CDR2 sequences are SGHRS and YFSETQ. J lost 3 bases, V lost 4 bases, and 8 bases had no gene match. CDR3 DNA sequence: TGCGCCAGCAGCCAATCGCCGGGACAGGACTATGGCTACACCTTC. Translating it yields CASSQSPGQDYGYTF. Together with reference TRBV5-1 and TRBJ1-2, the CDR3 gives the full variable domain: KAGVTQTPRYLIKTRGQQVTLSCSPISGHRSVSWYQQTPGQGLQFLFEYFSETQRNKGNFPGRFSGRQFSNSRSEMNVSTLELGDSALYLCASSQSPGQDYGYTFGSGTRLTVV.

This chain links TRBV5-1 with TRBJ1-2, with TRBD1 matching 7 bases. This CDR3 is built from 13 residues. Looked up from germline, CDR1 is SGHRS and CDR2 is YFSETQ. Trimming removed 9 bases from V and 5 bases from J; junction bases left unmatched: 10. CDR3 sequence: CANTEGAGYGYTF. CDR3 nucleotide sequence: TGCGCCAACACAGAGGGGGCAGGATATGGCTACACCTTC.

V is TRBV7-6 and J is TRBJ2-7; D is undetermined. Per germline, CDR1 SGHVS and CDR2 FNYEAQ. Trimming removed 5 bases at V and 0 bases at J, with 14 bases between. CDR3 length equals 15 residues. CDR3 DNA sequence: TGTGCCAGCAGCCCCCTCCGAGTCCACTCCTACGAGCAGTACTTC. This gives the protein CASSPLRVHSYEQYF.

The chain is built from TRBV11-2 and TRBJ2-7, with 11 bases identical to TRBD2. This CDR3 comprises 15 residues. V trimming: 1 base; J trimming: 3 bases; junction bases outside the gene matches: 2. From germline, CDR1 is SGHAT and CDR2 FQNNGV. The CDR3 nucleotides read TGTGCCAGCAGCTTAGGACTAGCGGGAAGCTACGAGCAGTACTTC. The encoded protein is CASSLGLAGSYEQYF.

This clone occurred once. This chain links TRBV18 with TRBJ1-4; D is unclear. The CDR3 contains 16 residues. V lost 3 bases, J lost 8 bases, and 19 bases lay in between. CDR1 and CDR2 from the germline V gene are KGHSH and LQKENI. The CDR3 DNA reads as TGTGCCAGCTCACCTTCAGGCAGCGGTCGAGCAGAAAAACTGTTTTTT. Translation: CASSPSGSGRAEKLFF.

This clone has only one observation. The chain combines TRBV28 with TRBJ2-2; weak D call: TRBD2 (5 bases). This CDR3 has 14 amino acids. CDR1 MDHEN and CDR2 SYDVKM come from the germline V gene. Trimming shortened V by 6 bases and J by 1 base, and 9 bases separated the two germline ends. In DNA form, the CDR3 reads TGTGCCAGCAGCCCCAGCGGGAACACCGGGGAGCTGTTTTTT. Its translation is CASSPSGNTGELFF.

Only a few counts were recorded for this clone. This sequence joins TRBV9 and TRBJ1-6; D might be TRBD1 (5 bases). Germline CDR1 and CDR2: SGDLS and YYNGEE. The CDR3 extends over 14 amino acids. V was pared by 4 bases and J by 5 bases, with 10 bases between. In nucleotides, the CDR3 is TGTGCCAGCAGCCCCGGACAAGATAATTCACCCCTCCACTTT. This sequence encodes CASSPGQDNSPLHF. The whole variable domain, remainder taken from reference TRBV9 and TRBJ1-6, is DSGVTQTPKHLITATGQRVTLRCSPRSGDLSVYWYQQSLDQGLQFLIQYYNGEERAKGNILERFSAQQFPDLHSELNLSSLELGDSALYFCASSPGQDNSPLHFGNGTRLTVT.

The CDR3 loop is CAWTWGGGGEQFF. The CDR3 nucleotides read TGTGCCTGGACTTGGGGGGGAGGTGGTGAGCAGTTCTTC. The V and J genes are TRBV30 and TRBJ2-1; 7 bases align to TRBD2. The CDR3 is 13 amino acids. The germline gives CDR1 GTSNPN, CDR2 SVGIG (reference sequence). Trimming at V came to 4 bases and at J to 9 bases, leaving 9 bases not matched to a gene.

This chain links TRBV7-8 with TRBJ2-1; TRBD2 might be the D (5 bases). The CDR3 is made up of 12 amino acids. V gave up 5 bases and J gave up 10 bases, with 12 bases separating them. Germline CDR1 SGHVS, CDR2 FQNEAQ. The CDR3 bases are TGTGCCAGCAGCCAGTCTGGCGGGGAGCAGTTCTTC. The encoded protein is CASSQSGGEQFF.

The V and J genes are TRBV11-1 and TRBJ1-2; TRBD1 is a possible D gene (5 bases). CDR3 length equals 15 residues. CDR1 is SGHAT and CDR2 is FQDESV in the germline V gene (reference sequence). The V gene lost 1 base and the J gene lost 4 bases, with 13 bases spanning the gap. CDR3 DNA sequence: TGTGCCAGCAGCTTAGGGCCACGGGACTCCTATGGCTACACCTTC. As protein: CASSLGPRDSYGYTF.

The gene calls are TRBV5-5 and TRBJ2-3; TRBD1 aligns across 8 bases. Losses at the gene ends were 4 bases for V and 1 base for J; bases not matched to a gene: 2. Germline V CDR1 and CDR2: SGHKS, YYEKEE (reference sequence). CDR3 length: 14 residues. DNA of the CDR3: TGTGCCAGCAGCATGGACAGGGGCACAGATACGCAGTATTTT. Protein product: CASSMDRGTDTQYF.

The rearrangement uses TRBV7-2 and TRBJ1-3; maybe TRBD1 (5 bases). The V gene lost 1 base and the J gene lost 4 bases, with 11 bases spanning the gap. The length of the CDR3 is 15 residues. Germline CDR1 SGHTA, CDR2 FQGNSA. The CDR3 region is CASSLVPGPGNTIYF. The DNA of the CDR3 is TGTGCCAGCAGCTTAGTTCCAGGGCCCGGAAACACCATATATTTT. Filled out from reference TRBV7-2 and TRBJ1-3, the complete variable domain reads GAGVSQSPSNKVTEKGKDVELRCDPISGHTALYWYRQSLGQGLEFLIYFQGNSAPDKSGLPSDRFSAERTGGSVSTLTIQRTQQEDSAVYLCASSLVPGPGNTIYFGEGSWLTVV.

This chain connects TRBV20-1 to TRBJ1-6; D is ambiguous. Per the germline V gene, CDR1 is DFQATT and CDR2 is SNEGSKA (reference sequence). This CDR3 contains 11 residues. Trimming cost V 5 bases and J 7 bases, with 6 bases left between them. This CDR3 reads CSAGLNSPLHF. DNA of the CDR3: TGCAGTGCTGGACTGAATTCACCCCTCCACTTT.

This clone has a single count. The chain employs TRBV4-2 and TRBJ1-1; no definite D call. V was pared by 5 bases and J by 7 bases, with 11 bases between. The CDR3 loop spans 12 amino acids. Germline V gene data show CDR1 as LGHNA and CDR2 as YNFKEQ. CDR3 DNA: TGTGCCAGCAGCGAATCAGGCTTTGAAGCTTTCTTT. Its protein product is CASSESGFEAFF.

The V gene is TRBV28, the J gene TRBJ2-6; no definite D call. Germline CDR1 MDHEN, CDR2 SYDVKM. This CDR3 region has 15 residues. V was clipped by 6 bases and J by 5 bases, with 14 bases between them. CDR3 nucleotides: TGTGCCAGCAGCCAACCCCCTAGGCGGGCCAACGTCCTGACTTTC. Translating it yields CASSQPPRRANVLTF.

The chain joins TRBV18 to TRBJ2-7; tentative D call: TRBD2 (6 bases). V lost 3 bases and J lost 7, with 16 bases in between. The CDR3 covers 14 residues. Germline V gives CDR1 KGHSH, CDR2 LQKENI. The CDR3 loop reads CASSPSPGGEEQYF. The CDR3 coding sequence is TGTGCCAGCTCACCTAGCCCCGGGGGTGAAGAGCAGTACTTC.

The chain combines TRBV19 with TRBJ1-4, with TRBD1 matching 8 bases. The CDR3 spans 13 residues. Germline V gene lookup returns CDR1 LNHDA and CDR2 SQIVND (reference sequence). Trimming at V came to 4 bases and at J to 6 bases, leaving 1 base not matched to a gene. CDR3 residues: CASSTDRDEKLFF. The CDR3 nucleotides read TGTGCCAGTAGTACGGACAGGGATGAAAAACTGTTTTTT.

About this clone itself: At one boundary the junction diverges from the germline segment, which might be a read error. The V call is TRBV28, the J call TRBJ1-5; 7 bases are shared with TRBD1. Germline V lookup: CDR1 MDHEN, CDR2 SYDVKM. CDR3 length equals 14 residues. CDR3 DNA: TGTGCCAGCAATTTAGACAGGGGCAATCAGCCCCAGCATTTT. The encoded protein is CASNLDRGNQPQHF.

The rearrangement uses TRBV3-1 (or the pseudogene TRBV3-2) and TRBJ1-2; the D gene is possibly TRBD1 (5 bases). Trimming removed 0 bases at V and 4 bases at J, with 24 bases between. The germline gives CDR1 LGHDT, CDR2 YNNKEL (reference sequence). The CDR3 has 19 residues. The CDR3 protein is CASSQDPQGRAKSSYGYTF. As DNA, the CDR3 is TGTGCCAGCAGCCAAGATCCCCAGGGCAGGGCAAAGTCTTCCTATGGCTACACCTTC.

The rearrangement links TRBV19 to TRBJ1-5; 10 bases fit TRBD1. The V gene's germline CDR1 is LNHDA and CDR2 SQIVND (reference sequence). CDR3 size: 17 residues. V gave up 3 bases and J gave up 1 base; unmatched junction bases: 6. CDR3 bases: TGTGCCAGTAGTATCCGGGACAGGGGACGGAGCAATCAGCCCCAGCATTTT. This sequence encodes CASSIRDRGRSNQPQHF.

This chain joins TRBV5-1 and TRBJ1-2, with D possibly matching TRBD1 (5 bases). The CDR3 totals 16 residues. Looked up from germline, CDR1 is SGHRS and CDR2 is YFSETQ. Trimming cost V 0 bases and J 0 bases, with 12 bases left between them. The CDR3 is CASSLGPAGPNYGYTF. DNA for the CDR3: TGCGCCAGCAGCTTGGGGCCCGCGGGGCCTAACTATGGCTACACCTTC.

The chain recombines TRBV30 with TRBJ1-2, with 8 bases that match TRBD1. The junction had 3 bases not matched to a gene; V was cut back by 2 bases and J by 4 bases. The CDR3 length is 13 residues. Germline V gene lookup returns CDR1 GTSNPN and CDR2 SVGIG (reference sequence). The CDR3 region is CAWSRDRPYGYTF. CDR3 coding DNA: TGTGCCTGGAGTAGGGACAGGCCCTATGGCTACACCTTC.

J is TRBJ2-1 and V is TRBV19, with D perhaps matching TRBD1 (5 bases). Trimming pared 4 bases from V and 1 base from J, leaving 14 bases between. The CDR3 runs to 16 residues. From germline, CDR1 is LNHDA and CDR2 SQIVND (reference sequence). The CDR3 DNA sequence: TGTGCCAGTAGTAAAAAGGAAAAGGGGTCCTACAATGAGCAGTTCTTC. This codes for CASSKKEKGSYNEQFF.

V and J are TRBV4-1 and TRBJ1-2; D perhaps matches TRBD1 (5 bases). Germline CDR1 reads MGHRA; CDR2 reads YSYEKL. CDR3 length equals 15 residues. V lost 6 bases to trimming and J lost 2 bases, with 16 bases between them. This CDR3 reads CASRRATTANYGYTF. CDR3 DNA sequence: TGCGCCAGCAGACGGGCAACGACAGCCAACTATGGCTACACCTTC.

Note on this clone: Additional DNA sequences in this sample encode the identical CDR3. This chain joins TRBV9 and TRBJ1-5, with D possibly matching TRBD1 (5 bases). V shed 3 bases and J shed 0 bases, with 7 bases lying between them. The CDR3 totals 14 residues. Per germline, CDR1 SGDLS and CDR2 YYNGEE. The CDR3 DNA reads as TGTGCCAGCAGCGCGACAGATAGCAATCAGCCCCAGCATTTT. It encodes CASSATDSNQPQHF.